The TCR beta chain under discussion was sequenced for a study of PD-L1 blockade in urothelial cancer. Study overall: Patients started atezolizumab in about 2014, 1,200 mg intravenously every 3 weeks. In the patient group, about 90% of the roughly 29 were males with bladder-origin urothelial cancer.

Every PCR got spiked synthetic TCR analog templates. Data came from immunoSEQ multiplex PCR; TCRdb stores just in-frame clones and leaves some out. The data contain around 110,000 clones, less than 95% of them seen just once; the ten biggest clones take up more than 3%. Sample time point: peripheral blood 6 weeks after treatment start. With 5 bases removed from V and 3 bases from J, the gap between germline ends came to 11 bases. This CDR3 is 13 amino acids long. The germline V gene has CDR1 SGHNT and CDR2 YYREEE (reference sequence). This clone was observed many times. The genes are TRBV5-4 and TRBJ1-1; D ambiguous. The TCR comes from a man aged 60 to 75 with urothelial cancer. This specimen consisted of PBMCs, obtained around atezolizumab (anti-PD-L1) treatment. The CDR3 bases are TGTGCCAGCAGTTTCTCGAGGGACACTGAAGCTTTCTTT. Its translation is CASSFSRDTEAFF.